Presented here are 12 T cell receptor beta chains from one specimen sequenced in a study of regulatory T cells in long-lasting Graves disease. Sequencing libraries for TCR beta were prepared with iRepertoire HTBI primers and Arm-PCR of CDR3 regions. TCRdb reprocessed the multiplex PCR reads via MiXCR and lists one record per CDR3 protein. This sample carries approximately 400,000 distinct CDR3 sequences, 15% of them seen once, and the ten largest clones take over 15%. Sample time point: newly diagnosed GD, antithyroid drugs for less than 3 months. PBMCs were the source of the RNA used for TCR sequencing. This sample was shared with a second study, whose subject was T cells in Graves' hyperthyroidism and ophthalmopathy.

The sample here was peripheral blood mononuclear cells (PBMCs), taken at new diagnosis, from a patient treated with antithyroid drugs. These receptors all come from a woman in her twenties or thirties with Graves disease.

The rearrangement joins TRBV10-1 to TRBJ2-1; TRBD2 agrees at 8 bases. The CDR3 loop spans 16 amino acids. V lost 0 bases, J lost 4 bases, and 5 bases stayed unmatched. CDR1 and CDR2 from the germline V gene are WNHNN and SYGVQD (reference sequence). The CDR3 protein is CASSESQGGGYNEQFF. The CDR3 region has the DNA TGCGCCAGCAGTGAGTCGCAGGGCGGGGGGTACAATGAGCAGTTCTTC.

This clonotype was seen many times. The chain has TRBV28 and TRBJ2-7, with TRBD1 matching over 9 bases. From germline, CDR1 is MDHEN and CDR2 SYDVKM. This CDR3 has 14 residues. After removal of 8 bases from V and 3 bases from J, the junction contained 8 bases not matched to a gene. The CDR3 nucleotides read TGTGCCAGCGAGGGACAGGGTTTTAACTACGAGCAGTACTTC. Translation gives CASEGQGFNYEQYF.

The chain joins TRBV29-1 to TRBJ1-2, with a weak D call TRBD1 (5 bases). The V end lost 3 bases, the J end lost 5 bases, and 13 bases lay between the germline ends. The CDR3 spans 13 residues. Germline values: CDR1 SQVTM, CDR2 ANQGSEA. The CDR3 region has the DNA TGCAGCGTTGACGATGGGGCCCAATATGGCTACACCTTC. This sequence encodes CSVDDGAQYGYTF.

This clonotype was observed at least ten times. The chain joins TRBV13 to TRBJ2-3, with D uncertain. In germline, CDR1 is PRHDT, CDR2 FYEKMQ (reference sequence). Trimming cost V 1 base and J 2 bases, with 7 bases left between them. The CDR3 is 14 residues long. CDR3 DNA: TGTGCCAGCAGCTTAGCGGAAGACACAGATACGCAGTATTTT. This gives the protein CASSLAEDTDTQYF.

This clonotype was recorded at least ten times. CDR3 region: CASSEAGGRETQYF. The CDR3 DNA sequence: TGTGCCAGCAGTGAAGCAGGGGGTCGGGAGACCCAGTACTTC. The V call is TRBV6-1, the J call TRBJ2-5; TRBD1 might be the D (6 bases). The CDR3 contains 14 residues. From germline, CDR1 is MNHNS and CDR2 SASEGT. V lost 0 bases and J 5 bases, leaving 10 bases between the germline ends.

This clonotype was recorded a few times. The chain employs TRBV15 and TRBJ2-2; 10 bases fit TRBD1. Germline lookup yields CDR1 LNHNV and CDR2 YYDKDF (reference sequence). The CDR3 loop spans 16 amino acids. The trim removed 2 bases at V and 4 bases at J, leaving 4 bases unmatched. CDR3 region: CATSRTGTGVTGELFF. The CDR3, as DNA: TGTGCCACCAGCAGAACCGGGACAGGGGTCACCGGGGAGCTGTTTTTT.

This clonotype was seen ten or more times. This chain joins TRBV20-1 and TRBJ1-4; perhaps TRBD1 as D (6 bases). Trimming stripped 2 bases from V and 7 bases from J, with 17 bases between. The CDR3 is 15 residues long. From germline, CDR1 is DFQATT and CDR2 SNEGSKA (reference sequence). The CDR3 is CSARRGHRLTEKLFF. The CDR3 DNA is TGCAGTGCTAGACGGGGACACCGGCTGACTGAAAAACTGTTTTTT.

V is TRBV18 and J is TRBJ1-1; D is undetermined. Per the germline V gene, CDR1 is KGHSH and CDR2 is LQKENI. The CDR3 length is 16 residues. V gave up 4 bases and J gave up 0 bases, with 15 bases separating them. CDR3 nucleotides: TGTGCCAGCTCACGATCTGGGCCGGTTATGAACACTGAAGCTTTCTTT. Protein sequence: CASSRSGPVMNTEAFF.

This clonotype was seen ten or more times. V usage is TRBV28 and J usage is TRBJ1-1; TRBD1 agrees at 8 bases. Looked up from germline, CDR1 is MDHEN and CDR2 is SYDVKM. The CDR3 consists of 15 residues. The V gene end was trimmed by 4 bases and the J gene end by 6 bases; junction bases not matched to a gene: 10. Here the CDR3 reads CASSSTGGGGPEAFF. The CDR3 DNA follows: TGTGCCAGCAGTTCTACAGGGGGGGGAGGTCCTGAAGCTTTCTTT.

This clonotype was counted ten times or more. CDR3 DNA: TGTGCCAGCAGACCCACAGACAGGCGTGAAGCTTTCTTT. Its translation is CASRPTDRREAFF. The chain carries TRBV12-3 or TRBV12-4 and TRBJ1-1, with D possibly TRBD1 on 6 matching bases. The CDR3 consists of 13 residues. V lost 6 bases to trimming and J lost 7 bases, with 15 bases between them.

This clonotype was observed a few times. The rearrangement uses TRBV9 and TRBJ2-3; 12 nucleotides match TRBD2. The CDR3 length is 16 residues. With 0 bases clipped from V and 5 bases from J, the junction kept 4 bases outside the gene matches. From germline, CDR1 is SGDLS and CDR2 YYNGEE. This CDR3 reads CASSVATSGSQDTQYF. The CDR3, as DNA: TGTGCCAGCAGCGTAGCGACTAGCGGGAGCCAAGATACGCAGTATTTT. Combining the CDR3 with reference TRBV9 and TRBJ2-3 gives the whole variable domain DSGVTQTPKHLITATGQRVTLRCSPRSGDLSVYWYQQSLDQGLQFLIQYYNGEERAKGNILERFSAQQFPDLHSELNLSSLELGDSALYFCASSVATSGSQDTQYFGPGTRLTVL.

The chain couples TRBV6-1 to TRBJ2-7, with D possibly TRBD2 on 6 matching bases. This CDR3 comprises 13 residues. V was pared by 7 bases and J by 4 bases, with 14 bases between. Germline CDR1 and CDR2: MNHNS and SASEGT. This CDR3 is CASTNGGRYEQYF. In nucleotides, the CDR3 is TGTGCCAGCACCAACGGTGGGAGGTACGAGCAGTACTTC.